One sample yielded the 19 T cell receptor beta chains listed below, sequenced in a study of beta chain features in type 1 diabetes. Reverse transcription of all isolated RNA meant that expressed TCRB transcripts were sequenced. TCRdb's copy holds only in-frame clones and misses some; the assay was immunoSEQ multiplex PCR. The repertoire holds around 450,000 clones, with 9.5% to 12% as singletons. The sample was naive CD4+ T cells from blood. Receptor source: a woman between 18 and 29 years old in good health.

The sample holds a few counts of this clone. This chain connects TRBV7-9 to TRBJ2-5, with 12 bases aligning to TRBD2. Looked up from germline, CDR1 is SEHNR and CDR2 is FQNEAQ (reference sequence). The ends lost 1 base at V and 3 bases at J; junction bases unmatched: 3. The CDR3 contains 16 residues. CDR3 in amino acids: CASSLGTSGKKETQYF. The CDR3 region has the DNA TGTGCCAGCAGCTTAGGGACTAGCGGGAAAAAAGAGACCCAGTACTTC.

Comment on this clone: A much larger clone lies a single base off, so this may be a read error. In the same sample, other DNA sequences code for this CDR3. The chain employs TRBV5-6 and TRBJ2-5, with no clear D. CDR1 and CDR2 from the germline V gene are SGHDT and YYEEEE. The V end lost 2 bases, the J end lost 3 bases, and 2 bases lay between the germline ends. The CDR3 sequence is 11 residues long. The CDR3 here is CASSLKETQYF. In DNA form, the CDR3 reads TGTGCCAGCAGCTTAAAAGAGACCCAGTACTTC. Using reference TRBV5-6 and TRBJ2-5 for the parts outside the CDR3, the full variable domain is DAGVTQSPTHLIKTRGQQVTLRCSPKSGHDTVSWYQQALGQGPQFIFQYYEEEERQRGNFPDRFSGHQFPNYSSELNVNALLLGDSALYLCASSLKETQYFGPGTRLLVL.

The chain couples TRBV2 to TRBJ2-6; D is unclear. Germline V gene sequence: CDR1 SNHLY, CDR2 FYNNEI. The CDR3 is 14 residues long. With 11 bases removed from V and 1 base from J, the gap between germline ends came to 12 bases. Here the CDR3 reads CASRLGSGANVLTF. The CDR3 DNA reads as TGTGCCTCGAGATTGGGGTCTGGGGCCAACGTCCTGACTTTC. The full variable domain, completed using reference TRBV2 and TRBJ2-6, is EPEVTQTPSHQVTQMGQEVILRCVPISNHLYFYWYRQILGQKVEFLVSFYNNEISEKSEIFDDQFSVERPDGSNFTLKIRSTKLEDSAMYFCASRLGSGANVLTFGAGSRLTVL.

The CDR3 is CASSLRGYNEQFF. The CDR3 DNA reads TGCGCCAGCAGCCTTAGGGGATACAATGAGCAGTTCTTC. V and J are TRBV4-3 and TRBJ2-1; possible D gene TRBD1, 5 bases. Germline CDR1 reads LGHNA; CDR2 reads YSLEER. CDR3 size: 13 residues. Trimming pared 4 bases from V and 4 bases from J, leaving 8 bases between.

The sample holds a few counts of this clone. V gene TRBV18 combines with J gene TRBJ1-1, with TRBD1 as a possible D gene (5 bases). Germline-derived CDR1 and CDR2 are KGHSH and LQKENI. Trimming removed 6 bases at V and 1 base at J, with 18 bases between. There are 16 residues in the CDR3. The CDR3 nucleotides are TGTGCCAGCTCGAATAAACTAGGGGAGGGGAACACTGAAGCTTTCTTT. It is translated as CASSNKLGEGNTEAFF.

The J gene is TRBJ1-2, the V gene TRBV6-5; no firm D call. The V end was cut by 2 bases, the J end by 8 bases, with 9 bases between. Per the germline V gene, CDR1 is MNHEY and CDR2 is SVGAGI. The CDR3 extends over 12 amino acids. CDR3 DNA: TGTGCCAGCAGTTACGGAGGGAGAGGCTACACCTTC. Its protein product is CASSYGGRGYTF.

The DNA for the CDR3 is TGTGCCAGCAGCTCCCTAACAGGCCGTAGCGCCCGGAGCTCCTACAATGAGCAGTTCTTC. Its protein product is CASSSLTGRSARSSYNEQFF. The rearrangement links TRBV11-3 to TRBJ2-1, with D tentatively TRBD1 or TRBD2 (5 bases each). The V end lost 4 bases, the J end lost 0 bases, and 25 bases lay between the germline ends. The germline V gene has CDR1 SGHNT and CDR2 YENEEA. The CDR3 spans 20 residues. Combining the CDR3 with reference TRBV11-3 and TRBJ2-1 gives the whole variable domain EAGVVQSPRYKIIEKKQPVAFWCNPISGHNTLYWYLQNLGQGPELLIRYENEEAVDDSQLPKDRFSAERLKGVDSTLKIQPAELGDSAVYLCASSSLTGRSARSSYNEQFFGPGTRLTVL.

This clone was detected only a few times. V and J are TRBV6-6 and TRBJ2-5, with TRBD2 identical over 9 bases. With V trimmed by 7 bases and J by 5 bases, 14 bases remained unmatched. This CDR3 has 16 amino acids. CDR1 MNHNY and CDR2 SVGAGI come from the germline V gene (reference sequence). The DNA for the CDR3 is TGTGCCAGCAATACCTTCGGCGGGAGGGTGCGGGAGACCCAGTACTTC. The encoded protein is CASNTFGGRVRETQYF.

The genes are TRBV7-2 and TRBJ2-4; D gene unclear. The CDR3 contains 15 residues. Looked up from germline, CDR1 is SGHTA and CDR2 is FQGNSA. V lost 5 bases to trimming and J lost 0 bases, with 11 bases between them. The chain's CDR3 is CASSPKQIAKNIQYF. Here the CDR3 DNA reads TGTGCCAGCAGCCCCAAGCAGATAGCCAAAAACATTCAGTACTTC. The whole variable domain, filled in from reference TRBV7-2 and TRBJ2-4, reads GAGVSQSPSNKVTEKGKDVELRCDPISGHTALYWYRQSLGQGLEFLIYFQGNSAPDKSGLPSDRFSAERTGGSVSTLTIQRTQQEDSAVYLCASSPKQIAKNIQYFGAGTRLSVL.

Only a few counts were recorded for this clone. The chain combines TRBV6-5 with TRBJ2-2; 7 bases are a match to TRBD2. This CDR3 comprises 12 residues. Per the germline V gene, CDR1 is MNHEY and CDR2 is SVGAGI. J was trimmed by 6 bases and V by 11 bases; bases with no gene match: 6. CDR3 residues: CAARTRSGELFF. The CDR3 DNA follows: TGTGCCGCTCGGACTAGGTCCGGGGAGCTGTTTTTT.

This clone was found a few times. The gene calls are TRBV21-1 and TRBJ2-5; TRBD2 is the table's D call and was not checked against the DNA. TRBV21-1 is reported as a pseudogene. This CDR3 spans 16 amino acids. The CDR3 bases are TGTGCCAGCAGCAATGGCTGGCCCGGGTACCAAGAGACCCAGTACTTC. Protein product: CASSNGWPGYQETQYF.

A few counts support this clone. This chain links TRBV13 with TRBJ1-1; the D gene is possibly TRBD1 (5 bases). The germline V gene encodes CDR1 PRHDT and CDR2 FYEKMQ (reference sequence). The CDR3 has 13 amino acids. V was cut by 2 bases and J by 5 bases, with 9 bases left in between. The CDR3 is CASSLPGGTEAFF. As DNA, the CDR3 is TGTGCCAGCAGCTTACCCGGGGGGACTGAAGCTTTCTTT.

J is TRBJ1-2 and V is TRBV29-1, with 9 bases that match TRBD1. Germline V gene sequence: CDR1 SQVTM, CDR2 ANQGSEA. J lost 4 bases, V lost 4 bases, and 4 bases had no gene match. The CDR3 contains 13 residues. CDR3 sequence (DNA): TGCAGCGTTGGGGACAGGGAGGGCTATGGCTACACCTTC. Translating it yields CSVGDREGYGYTF.

The chain links TRBV29-1 to TRBJ1-3; no definite D call. This CDR3 is 13 amino acids long. V was pared by 3 bases and J by 1 base, with 7 bases between. Germline-derived CDR1 and CDR2 are SQVTM and ANQGSEA. For the CDR3, the DNA is TGCAGCGTTGAGCGGATATCTGGAAACACCATATATTTT. This codes for CSVERISGNTIYF.

CDR3 sequence: CSVFGGQGNTEAFF. The CDR3 nucleotides are TGCAGCGTTTTCGGGGGGCAAGGGAACACTGAAGCTTTCTTT. V usage is TRBV29-1 and J usage is TRBJ1-1; weak D call: TRBD1 (6 bases). This CDR3 has 14 amino acids. CDR1 SQVTM and CDR2 ANQGSEA come from the germline V gene. With 5 bases removed from V and 1 base from J, the gap between germline ends came to 14 bases. Full variable domain (outside the CDR3, taken from reference TRBV29-1 and TRBJ1-1): SAVISQKPSRDICQRGTSLTIQCQVDSQVTMMFWYRQQPGQSLTLIATANQGSEATYESGFVIDKFPISRPNLTFSTLTVSNMSPEDSSIYLCSVFGGQGNTEAFFGQGTRLTVV.

This clone was seen more than once but under ten times. The chain combines TRBV7-2 with TRBJ2-7; a weak D match, TRBD1 (6 bases). V was pared by 1 base and J by 6 bases, with 10 bases between. From germline, CDR1 is SGHTA and CDR2 FQGNSA. The CDR3 totals 13 residues. Here the CDR3 DNA reads TGTGCCAGCAGCTTAGGTCAGGGGATCGAGCAGTACGTC. Translated: CASSLGQGIEQYV.

Comments on this clone: The same CDR3 is also encoded by other DNA sequences in this sample. This chain uses TRBV7-2 with TRBJ2-7; unclear D gene. The CDR3 extends over 13 amino acids. Trimming stripped 1 base from V and 1 base from J, with 5 bases between. Looked up from germline, CDR1 is SGHTA and CDR2 is FQGNSA. CDR3 protein: CASSLDRSYEQYF. The CDR3, as DNA: TGTGCCAGCAGCTTAGACCGGTCCTACGAGCAGTACTTC.

The chain has TRBV5-1 and TRBJ2-1; the D is unclear. The CDR3 is 13 residues long. Trimming cost V 4 bases and J 7 bases, with 12 bases left between them. Per germline, CDR1 SGHRS and CDR2 YFSETQ. This chain's CDR3 is CASSRRAANEQFF. The DNA for the CDR3 is TGCGCCAGCAGCCGACGGGCGGCGAATGAGCAGTTCTTC.

This chain joins TRBV4-3 and TRBJ2-4; the match to TRBD2 covers 9 bases. V shed 4 bases, J shed 0 bases, and the junction held 16 bases outside the gene matches. This CDR3 spans 20 amino acids. In germline, CDR1 is LGHNA, CDR2 YSLEER. In nucleotides, the CDR3 is TGCGCCAGCAGCCCAGATGCGCGTCTAGCGGGGCCGCTAGCCAAAAACATTCAGTACTTC. It specifies CASSPDARLAGPLAKNIQYF.